This paragraph reports one T cell receptor beta chain. What it binds is not known. This specimen comes from a study of T cell responses to AZD1222 COVID-19 vaccine. V was clipped by 5 bases and J by 2 bases, with 16 bases between them. The CDR3 spans 16 residues. Germline V gene sequence: CDR1 SEHNR, CDR2 FQNEAQ (reference sequence). TCRdb's copy holds only in-frame clones and misses some; the assay was immunoSEQ multiplex PCR. The data contain about 89,000 clones, around nine tenths of them singletons. Study-level findings and limits: Per reports, nearly half of all spike-specific TCRs target regions that are unmutated in variants. There were mostly white British donors and more females than males, and clonal diversity was possibly underestimated.

The study pooled second doses at about 4 or about 12 weeks. This receptor was taken from an adult who received the AZD1222 COVID-19 vaccine. V usage is TRBV7-9 and J usage is TRBJ2-1; a weak D match, TRBD2 (6 bases). The specimen comprised peripheral blood, sampled 28 days after the second AZD1222 dose. In DNA form, the CDR3 reads TGTGCCAGCAGCACGAGCACCGGGACTCCCTACAATGAGCAGTTCTTC. Encoded protein: CASSTSTGTPYNEQFF.